This entry describes one T cell receptor (beta chain). Antigen unknown. The sample belongs to a study of cytomegalovirus exposure and HLA in healthy donors. With 60 Vbeta and 13 Jbeta primers, the PCR was carried out. Sequencing was performed with immunoSEQ multiplex PCR; in TCRdb, only in-frame clones are kept and a portion is missing. Of 130,000 or so clones in the sample, about 9.1% are singletons; the top ten hold approximately 7.5%. Notes on the study in general: It was only CMV serostatus that was available as immune exposure information. Investigators reported 164 TCR beta chains as tied to cytomegalovirus. In a later analysis, donors in an Asian-associated ancestry cluster reportedly had fewer N-insertions in productive TCRs than the cohort mean. Another analysis was done later, and it associated 15,000 to 20,000 TCR beta sequences with HLA alleles at 0.05 false discovery rate.

Looked up from germline, CDR1 is SEHNR and CDR2 is FQNEAQ (reference sequence). The V end was cut by 1 base, the J end by 0 bases, with 12 bases between. The CDR3 totals 16 residues. The material sequenced was PBMCs. The rearrangement uses TRBV7-9 and TRBJ1-1; D is unclear. The sequence was obtained from a woman between 35 and 50 years old in good health and CMV-seropositive. The CDR3 coding sequence is TGTGCCAGCAGCTTAGAACAGCATTGGATGAACACTGAAGCTTTCTTT. Its protein product is CASSLEQHWMNTEAFF.